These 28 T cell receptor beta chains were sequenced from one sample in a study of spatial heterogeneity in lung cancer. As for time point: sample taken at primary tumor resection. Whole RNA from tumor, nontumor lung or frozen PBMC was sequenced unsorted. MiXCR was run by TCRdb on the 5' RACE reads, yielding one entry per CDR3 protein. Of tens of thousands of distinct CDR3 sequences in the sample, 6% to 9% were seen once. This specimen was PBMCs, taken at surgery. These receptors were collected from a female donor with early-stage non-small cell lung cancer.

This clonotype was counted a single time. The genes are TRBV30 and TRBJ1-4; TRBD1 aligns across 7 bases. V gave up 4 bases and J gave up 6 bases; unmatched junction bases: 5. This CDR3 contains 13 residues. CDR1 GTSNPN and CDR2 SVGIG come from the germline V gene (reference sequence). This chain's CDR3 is CAWTPGQHEKLFF. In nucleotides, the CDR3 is TGTGCCTGGACCCCGGGACAGCATGAAAAACTGTTTTTT.

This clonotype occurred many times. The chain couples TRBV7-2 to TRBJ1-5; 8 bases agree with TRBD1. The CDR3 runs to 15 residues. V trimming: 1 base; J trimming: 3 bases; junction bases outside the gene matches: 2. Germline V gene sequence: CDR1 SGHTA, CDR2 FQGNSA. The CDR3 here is CASSLDRGYNQPQHF. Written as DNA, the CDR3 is TGTGCCAGCAGCTTAGACAGGGGGTACAATCAGCCCCAGCATTTT.

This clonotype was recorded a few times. As DNA, the CDR3 is TGCAGCGTTGAAGGTAGCAGGGTAGACATTCAGTACTTC. It specifies CSVEGSRVDIQYF. This sequence joins TRBV29-1 and TRBJ2-4; maybe TRBD1 (5 bases). Per the germline V gene, CDR1 is SQVTM and CDR2 is ANQGSEA. This CDR3 comprises 13 residues. V gave up 1 base and J gave up 8 bases, with 12 bases separating them.

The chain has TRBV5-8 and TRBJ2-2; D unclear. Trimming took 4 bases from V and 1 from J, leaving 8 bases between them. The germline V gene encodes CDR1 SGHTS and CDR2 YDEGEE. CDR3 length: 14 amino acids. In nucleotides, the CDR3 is TGTGCCAGCAGCGAAACTGGGAACACCGGGGAGCTGTTTTTT. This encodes CASSETGNTGELFF.

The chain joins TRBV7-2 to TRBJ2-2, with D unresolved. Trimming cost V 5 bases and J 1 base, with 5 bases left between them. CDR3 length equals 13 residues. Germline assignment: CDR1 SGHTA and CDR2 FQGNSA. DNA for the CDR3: TGTGCCAGCAGCCCAAGGAACACCGGGGAGCTGTTTTTT. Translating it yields CASSPRNTGELFF.

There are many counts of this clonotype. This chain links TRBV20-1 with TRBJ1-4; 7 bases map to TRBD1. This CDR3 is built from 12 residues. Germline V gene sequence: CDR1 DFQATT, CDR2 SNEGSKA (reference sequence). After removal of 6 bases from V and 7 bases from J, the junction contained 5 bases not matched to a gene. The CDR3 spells CSAQGGGEKLFF. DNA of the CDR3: TGCAGTGCCCAAGGGGGCGGTGAAAAACTGTTTTTT.

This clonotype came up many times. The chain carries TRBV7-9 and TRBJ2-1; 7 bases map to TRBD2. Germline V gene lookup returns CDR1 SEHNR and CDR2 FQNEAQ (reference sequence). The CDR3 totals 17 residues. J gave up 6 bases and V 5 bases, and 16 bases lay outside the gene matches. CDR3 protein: CASSPPLRLARGNEQFF. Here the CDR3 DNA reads TGTGCCAGCAGCCCGCCCCTCAGACTAGCTAGGGGCAATGAGCAGTTCTTC.

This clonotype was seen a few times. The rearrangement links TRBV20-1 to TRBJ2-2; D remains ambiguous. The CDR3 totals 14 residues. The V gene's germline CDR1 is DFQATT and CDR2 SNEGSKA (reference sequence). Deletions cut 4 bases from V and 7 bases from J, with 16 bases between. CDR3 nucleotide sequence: TGCAGTGCTAATAATCCCCTCGCGCGCGGGGAGCTGTTTTTT. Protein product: CSANNPLARGELFF.

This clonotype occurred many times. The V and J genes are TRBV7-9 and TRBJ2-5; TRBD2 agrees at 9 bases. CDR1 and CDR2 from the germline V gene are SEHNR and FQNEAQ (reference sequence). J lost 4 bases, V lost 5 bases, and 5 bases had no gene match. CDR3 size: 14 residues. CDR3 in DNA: TGTGCCAGCAGCCTAAGCGGGGGGCGAGAGACCCAGTACTTC. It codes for CASSLSGGRETQYF.

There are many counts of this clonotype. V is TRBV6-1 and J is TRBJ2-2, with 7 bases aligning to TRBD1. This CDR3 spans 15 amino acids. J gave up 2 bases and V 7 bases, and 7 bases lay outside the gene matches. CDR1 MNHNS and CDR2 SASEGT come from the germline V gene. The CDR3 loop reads CASTPGQPNTGELFF. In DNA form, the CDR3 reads TGTGCCAGCACCCCGGGACAGCCTAACACCGGGGAGCTGTTTTTT.

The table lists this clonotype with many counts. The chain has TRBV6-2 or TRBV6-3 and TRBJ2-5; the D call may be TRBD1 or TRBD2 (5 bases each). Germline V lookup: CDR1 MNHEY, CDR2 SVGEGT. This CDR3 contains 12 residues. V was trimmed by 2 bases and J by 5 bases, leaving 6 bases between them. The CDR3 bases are TGTGCCAGCAGTTACGGGGACGAGACCCAGTACTTC. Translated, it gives CASSYGDETQYF.

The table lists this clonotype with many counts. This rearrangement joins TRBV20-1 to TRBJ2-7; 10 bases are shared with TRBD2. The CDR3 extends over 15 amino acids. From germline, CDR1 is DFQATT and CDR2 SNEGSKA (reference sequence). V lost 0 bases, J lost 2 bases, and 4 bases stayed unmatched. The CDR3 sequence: CSARDPAGGAYEQYF. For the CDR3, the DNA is TGCAGTGCTAGAGACCCAGCGGGGGGGGCCTACGAGCAGTACTTC.

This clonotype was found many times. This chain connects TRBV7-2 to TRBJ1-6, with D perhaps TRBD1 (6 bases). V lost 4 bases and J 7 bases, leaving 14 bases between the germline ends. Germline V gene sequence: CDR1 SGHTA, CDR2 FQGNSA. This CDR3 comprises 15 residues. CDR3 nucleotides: TGTGCCAGCAGCTACGGAGGGGGGGTCAATTCACCCCTCCACTTT. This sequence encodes CASSYGGGVNSPLHF.

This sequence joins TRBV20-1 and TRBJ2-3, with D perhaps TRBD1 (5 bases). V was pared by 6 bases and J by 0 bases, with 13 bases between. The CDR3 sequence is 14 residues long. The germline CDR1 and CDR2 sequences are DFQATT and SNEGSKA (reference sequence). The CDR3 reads CSAQDTESTDTQYF. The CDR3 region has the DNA TGCAGTGCCCAGGACACCGAGAGCACAGATACGCAGTATTTT.

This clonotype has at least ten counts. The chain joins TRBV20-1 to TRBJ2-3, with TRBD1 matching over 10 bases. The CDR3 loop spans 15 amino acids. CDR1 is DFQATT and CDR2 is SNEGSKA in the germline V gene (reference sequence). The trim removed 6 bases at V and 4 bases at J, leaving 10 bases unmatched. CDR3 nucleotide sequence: TGCAGTGCGGAGGCCCTGGGACAGGGGTCAGATACGCAGTATTTT. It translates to CSAEALGQGSDTQYF.

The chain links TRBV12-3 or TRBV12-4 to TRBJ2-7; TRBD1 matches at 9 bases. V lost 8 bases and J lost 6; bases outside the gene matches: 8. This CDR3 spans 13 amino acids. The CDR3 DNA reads TGTGCCAGCGCTCGGACAGGGGAACGCGAGCAGTACTTC. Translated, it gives CASARTGEREQYF.

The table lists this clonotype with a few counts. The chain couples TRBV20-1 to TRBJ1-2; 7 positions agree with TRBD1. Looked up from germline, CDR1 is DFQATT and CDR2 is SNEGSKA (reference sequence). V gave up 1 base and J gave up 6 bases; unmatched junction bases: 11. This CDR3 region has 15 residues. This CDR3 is CSARAGTVTVDGYTF. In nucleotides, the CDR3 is TGCAGTGCTAGAGCCGGGACAGTTACTGTGGATGGCTACACCTTC.

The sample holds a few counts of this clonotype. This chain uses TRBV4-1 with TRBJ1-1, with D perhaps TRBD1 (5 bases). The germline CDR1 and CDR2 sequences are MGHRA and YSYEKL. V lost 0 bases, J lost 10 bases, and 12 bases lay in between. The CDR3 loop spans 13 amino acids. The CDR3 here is CASSQDTRVGAFF. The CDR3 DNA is TGCGCCAGCAGCCAAGATACCAGGGTTGGAGCTTTCTTT.

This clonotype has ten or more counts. CDR3 DNA sequence: TGCAGTGCTAGATCCCGGACTAGCGGGGCCGGGGGCAATGAGCAGTTCTTC. It specifies CSARSRTSGAGGNEQFF. The chain links TRBV20-1 to TRBJ2-1, with TRBD2 matching over 12 bases. Germline loops: CDR1 DFQATT, CDR2 SNEGSKA (reference sequence). J was trimmed by 6 bases and V by 2 bases; bases with no gene match: 11. The CDR3 runs to 17 residues.

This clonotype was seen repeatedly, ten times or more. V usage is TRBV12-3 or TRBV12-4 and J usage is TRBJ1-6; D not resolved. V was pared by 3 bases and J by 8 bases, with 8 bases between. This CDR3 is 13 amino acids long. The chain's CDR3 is CASSFSGDSPLHF. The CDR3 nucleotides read TGTGCCAGCAGTTTTTCCGGTGATTCACCCCTCCACTTT.

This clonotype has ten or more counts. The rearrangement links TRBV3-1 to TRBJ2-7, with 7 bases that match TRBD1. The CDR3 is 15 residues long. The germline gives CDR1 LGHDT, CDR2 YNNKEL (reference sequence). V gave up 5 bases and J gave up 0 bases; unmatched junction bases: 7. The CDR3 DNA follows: TGTGCCAGCAGCAACAACTGGGACAGCTCCTACGAGCAGTACTTC. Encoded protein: CASSNNWDSSYEQYF.

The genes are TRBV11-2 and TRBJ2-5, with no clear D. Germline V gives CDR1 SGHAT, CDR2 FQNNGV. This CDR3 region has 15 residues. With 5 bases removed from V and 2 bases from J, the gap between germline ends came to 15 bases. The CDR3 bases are TGTGCCAGCAGCCGGATGCTGGCTAGTCAAGAGACCCAGTACTTC. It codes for CASSRMLASQETQYF.

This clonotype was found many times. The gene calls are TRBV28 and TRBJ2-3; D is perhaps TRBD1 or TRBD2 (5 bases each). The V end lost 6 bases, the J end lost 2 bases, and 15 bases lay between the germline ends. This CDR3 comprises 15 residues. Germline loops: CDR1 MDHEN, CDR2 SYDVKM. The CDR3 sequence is CASRLRDPSTDTQYF. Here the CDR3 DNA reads TGTGCCAGCAGATTACGGGACCCCTCCACAGATACGCAGTATTTT.

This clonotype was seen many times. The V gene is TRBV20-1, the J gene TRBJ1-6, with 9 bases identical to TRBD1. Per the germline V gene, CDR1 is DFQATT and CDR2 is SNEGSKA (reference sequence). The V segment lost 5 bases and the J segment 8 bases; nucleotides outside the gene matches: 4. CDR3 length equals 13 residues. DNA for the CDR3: TGCAGTGCTTCGCGACAGGGGGATTCACCCCTCCACTTT. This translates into CSASRQGDSPLHF.

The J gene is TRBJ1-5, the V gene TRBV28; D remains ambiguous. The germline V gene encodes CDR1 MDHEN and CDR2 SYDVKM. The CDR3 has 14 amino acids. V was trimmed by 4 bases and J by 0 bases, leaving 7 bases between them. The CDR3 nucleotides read TGTGCCAGCAGTTGGGCTTATAGCAATCAGCCCCAGCATTTT. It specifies CASSWAYSNQPQHF.

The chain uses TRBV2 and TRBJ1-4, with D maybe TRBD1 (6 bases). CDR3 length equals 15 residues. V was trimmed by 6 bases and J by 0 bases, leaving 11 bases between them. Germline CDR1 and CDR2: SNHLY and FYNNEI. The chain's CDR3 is CASRGDTTTNEKLFF. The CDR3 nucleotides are TGTGCCAGCAGGGGGGACACCACAACTAATGAAAAACTGTTTTTT.

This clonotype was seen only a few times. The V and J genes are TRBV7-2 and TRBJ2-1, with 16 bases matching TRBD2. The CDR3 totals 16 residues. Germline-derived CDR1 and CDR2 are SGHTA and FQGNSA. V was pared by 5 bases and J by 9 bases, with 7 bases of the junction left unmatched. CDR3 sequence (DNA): TGTGCCAGCAGCCCTCCGGGACTAGCGGGGGGGCGTGAGCAGTTCTTC. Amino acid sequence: CASSPPGLAGGREQFF. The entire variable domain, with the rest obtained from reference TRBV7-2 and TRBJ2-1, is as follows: GAGVSQSPSNKVTEKGKDVELRCDPISGHTALYWYRQSLGQGLEFLIYFQGNSAPDKSGLPSDRFSAERTGGSVSTLTIQRTQQEDSAVYLCASSPPGLAGGREQFFGPGTRLTVL.

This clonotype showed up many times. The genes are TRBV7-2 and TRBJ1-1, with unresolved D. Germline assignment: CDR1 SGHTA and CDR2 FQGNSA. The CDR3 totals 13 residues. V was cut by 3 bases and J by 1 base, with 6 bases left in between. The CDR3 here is CASSFNGNTEAFF. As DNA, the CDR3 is TGTGCCAGCAGCTTTAACGGGAACACTGAAGCTTTCTTT.